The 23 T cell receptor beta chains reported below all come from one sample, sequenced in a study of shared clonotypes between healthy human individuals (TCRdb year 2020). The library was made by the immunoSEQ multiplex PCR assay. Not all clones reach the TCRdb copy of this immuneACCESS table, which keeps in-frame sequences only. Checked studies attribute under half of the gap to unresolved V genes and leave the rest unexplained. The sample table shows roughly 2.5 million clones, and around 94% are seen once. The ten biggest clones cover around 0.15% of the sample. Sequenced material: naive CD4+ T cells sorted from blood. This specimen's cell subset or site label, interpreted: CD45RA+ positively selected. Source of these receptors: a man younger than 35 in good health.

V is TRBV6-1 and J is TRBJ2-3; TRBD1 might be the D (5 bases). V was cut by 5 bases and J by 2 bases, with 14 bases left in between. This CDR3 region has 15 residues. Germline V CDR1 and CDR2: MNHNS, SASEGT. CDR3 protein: CASSWGSVPTDTQYF. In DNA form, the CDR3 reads TGTGCCAGCAGTTGGGGCAGCGTGCCCACAGATACGCAGTATTTT.

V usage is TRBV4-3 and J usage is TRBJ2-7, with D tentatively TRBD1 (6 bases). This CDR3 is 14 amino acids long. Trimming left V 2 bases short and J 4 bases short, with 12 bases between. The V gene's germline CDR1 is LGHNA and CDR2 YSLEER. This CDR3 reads CASSQQRQGYEQYF. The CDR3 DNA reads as TGCGCCAGCAGCCAACAACGTCAGGGGTACGAGCAGTACTTC.

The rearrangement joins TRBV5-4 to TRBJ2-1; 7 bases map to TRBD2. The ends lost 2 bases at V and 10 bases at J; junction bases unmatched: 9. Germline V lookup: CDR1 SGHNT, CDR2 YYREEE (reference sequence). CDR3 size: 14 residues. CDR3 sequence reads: CASSFSGRVAEQFF. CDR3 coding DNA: TGTGCCAGCAGCTTCTCTGGGAGGGTAGCGGAGCAGTTCTTC.

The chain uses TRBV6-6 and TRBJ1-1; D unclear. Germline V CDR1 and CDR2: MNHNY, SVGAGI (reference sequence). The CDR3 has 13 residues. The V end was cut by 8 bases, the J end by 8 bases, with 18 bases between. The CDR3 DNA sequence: TGTGCCAGCTATCCTGGAGTGACTAGGGAAGCTTTCTTT. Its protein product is CASYPGVTREAFF.

The DNA for the CDR3 is TGTGCCAGTAGTATAGCTCCCCTAAGGACAGGGGGCACTGAAGCTTTCTTT. The encoded protein is CASSIAPLRTGGTEAFF. The rearrangement joins TRBV19 to TRBJ1-1, with 10 nucleotides matching TRBD1. This CDR3 region has 17 residues. CDR1 and CDR2 (germline): LNHDA, SQIVND (reference sequence). After removal of 1 base from V and 4 bases from J, the junction contained 9 bases not matched to a gene.

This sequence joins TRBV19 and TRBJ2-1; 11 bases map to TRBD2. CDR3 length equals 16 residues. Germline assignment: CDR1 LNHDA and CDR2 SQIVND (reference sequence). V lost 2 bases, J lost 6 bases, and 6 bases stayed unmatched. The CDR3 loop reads CASSISMTSGINEQFF. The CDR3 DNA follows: TGTGCCAGTAGTATATCAATGACTAGCGGGATCAATGAGCAGTTCTTC.

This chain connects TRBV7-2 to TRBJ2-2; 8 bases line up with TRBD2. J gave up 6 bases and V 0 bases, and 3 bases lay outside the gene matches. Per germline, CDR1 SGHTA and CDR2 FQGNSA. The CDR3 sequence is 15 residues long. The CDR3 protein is CASSLAGGAAGELFF. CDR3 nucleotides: TGTGCCAGCAGCTTAGCCGGGGGGGCAGCCGGGGAGCTGTTTTTT.

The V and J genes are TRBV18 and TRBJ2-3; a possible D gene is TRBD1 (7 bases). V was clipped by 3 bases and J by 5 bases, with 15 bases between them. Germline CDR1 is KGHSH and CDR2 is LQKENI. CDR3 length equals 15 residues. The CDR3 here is CASSPGQGGGDTQYF. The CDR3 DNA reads TGTGCCAGCTCACCCGGCCAGGGGGGTGGAGATACGCAGTATTTT.

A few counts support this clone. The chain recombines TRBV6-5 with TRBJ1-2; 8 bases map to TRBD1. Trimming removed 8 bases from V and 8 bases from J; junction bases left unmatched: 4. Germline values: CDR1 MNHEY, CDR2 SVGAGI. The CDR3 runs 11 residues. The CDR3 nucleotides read TGTGCCAGCGGACAGGGTGCGGGCTACACCTTC. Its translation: CASGQGAGYTF.

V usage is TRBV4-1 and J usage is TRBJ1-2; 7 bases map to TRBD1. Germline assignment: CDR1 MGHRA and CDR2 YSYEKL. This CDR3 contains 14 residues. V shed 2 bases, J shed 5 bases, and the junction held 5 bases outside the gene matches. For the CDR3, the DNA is TGCGCCAGCAGCCAACCGGGACAGATTTATGGCTACACCTTC. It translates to CASSQPGQIYGYTF.

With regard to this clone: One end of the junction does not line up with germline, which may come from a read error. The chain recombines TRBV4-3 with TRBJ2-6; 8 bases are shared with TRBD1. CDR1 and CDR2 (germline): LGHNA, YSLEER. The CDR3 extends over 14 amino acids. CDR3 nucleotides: TGCGCCAGCAGCCACCAACAGGGGGGCAACGTCCTGACTTTC. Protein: CASSHQQGGNVLTF.

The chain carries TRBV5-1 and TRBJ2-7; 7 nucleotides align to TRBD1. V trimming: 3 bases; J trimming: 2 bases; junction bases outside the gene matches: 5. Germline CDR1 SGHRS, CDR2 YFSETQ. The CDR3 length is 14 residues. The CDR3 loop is CASSYTGEAYEQYF. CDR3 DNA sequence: TGCGCCAGCAGCTACACAGGGGAAGCCTACGAGCAGTACTTC.

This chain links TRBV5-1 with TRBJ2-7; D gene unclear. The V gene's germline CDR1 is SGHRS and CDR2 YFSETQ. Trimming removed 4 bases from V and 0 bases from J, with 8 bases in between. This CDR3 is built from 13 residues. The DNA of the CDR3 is TGCGCCAGCAGCGGCAGAAGCTCCTACGAGCAGTACTTC. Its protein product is CASSGRSSYEQYF.

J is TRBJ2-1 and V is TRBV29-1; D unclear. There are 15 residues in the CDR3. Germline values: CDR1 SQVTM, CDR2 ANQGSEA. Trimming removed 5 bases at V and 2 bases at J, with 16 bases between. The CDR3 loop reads CSVIMSMSAYNEQFF. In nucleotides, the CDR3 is TGCAGCGTTATTATGAGCATGTCGGCCTACAATGAGCAGTTCTTC.

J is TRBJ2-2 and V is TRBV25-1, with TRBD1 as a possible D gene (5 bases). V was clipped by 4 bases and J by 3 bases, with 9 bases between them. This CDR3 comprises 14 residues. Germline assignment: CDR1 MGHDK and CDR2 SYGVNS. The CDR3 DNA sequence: TGTGCCAGCAGTGTAGACAGATACACCGGGGAGCTGTTTTTT. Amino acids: CASSVDRYTGELFF.

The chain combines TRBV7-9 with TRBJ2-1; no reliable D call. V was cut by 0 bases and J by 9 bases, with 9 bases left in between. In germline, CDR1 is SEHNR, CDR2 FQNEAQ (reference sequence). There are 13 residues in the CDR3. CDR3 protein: CASSLAIYSEQFF. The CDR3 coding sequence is TGTGCCAGCAGCTTAGCGATTTACTCTGAGCAGTTCTTC.

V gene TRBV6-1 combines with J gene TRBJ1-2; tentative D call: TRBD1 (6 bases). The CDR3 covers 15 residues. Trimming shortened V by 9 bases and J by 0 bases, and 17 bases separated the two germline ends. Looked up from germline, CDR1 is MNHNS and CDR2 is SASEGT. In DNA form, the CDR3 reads TGTGCCAGTTCCTTCGGTGGGACAACTAACTATGGCTACACCTTC. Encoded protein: CASSFGGTTNYGYTF.

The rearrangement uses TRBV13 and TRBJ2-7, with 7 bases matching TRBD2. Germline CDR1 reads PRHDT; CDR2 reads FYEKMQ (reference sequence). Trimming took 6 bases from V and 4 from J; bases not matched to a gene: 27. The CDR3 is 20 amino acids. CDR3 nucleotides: TGTGCCAGCAGGTTCTCGGGCTGGGTGGACGGGAGGTCCCGCCTATACGAGCAGTACTTC. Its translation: CASRFSGWVDGRSRLYEQYF.

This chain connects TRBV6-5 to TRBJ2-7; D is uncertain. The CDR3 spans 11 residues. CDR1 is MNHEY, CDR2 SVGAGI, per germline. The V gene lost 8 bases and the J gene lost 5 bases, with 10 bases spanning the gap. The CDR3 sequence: CASASPNEQYF. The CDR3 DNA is TGTGCCAGCGCCTCCCCCAACGAGCAGTACTTC.

As DNA, the CDR3 is TGTGCCAGCAGCCAACCCCCCGGGACAGCTGAAGCTTTCTTT. Translating it yields CASSQPPGTAEAFF. The chain is built from TRBV5-4 and TRBJ1-1; TRBD1 matches at 7 bases. Germline assignment: CDR1 SGHNT and CDR2 YYREEE (reference sequence). This CDR3 is built from 14 residues. V lost 4 bases, J lost 6 bases, and 9 bases stayed unmatched.

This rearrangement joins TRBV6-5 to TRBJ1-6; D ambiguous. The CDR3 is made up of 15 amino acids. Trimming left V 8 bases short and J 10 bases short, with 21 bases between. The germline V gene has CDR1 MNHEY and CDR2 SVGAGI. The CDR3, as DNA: TGTGCCAGCGCATTAAACCGGGGAAGGGAATCACCCCTCCACTTT. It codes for CASALNRGRESPLHF.

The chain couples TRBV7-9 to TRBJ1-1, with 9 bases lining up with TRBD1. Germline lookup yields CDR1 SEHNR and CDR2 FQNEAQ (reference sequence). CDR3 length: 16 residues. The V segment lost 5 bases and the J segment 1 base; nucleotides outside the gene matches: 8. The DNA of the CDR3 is TGTGCCAGCAGCCCTAAGGACAGGGGTAGGAACACTGAAGCTTTCTTT. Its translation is CASSPKDRGRNTEAFF.

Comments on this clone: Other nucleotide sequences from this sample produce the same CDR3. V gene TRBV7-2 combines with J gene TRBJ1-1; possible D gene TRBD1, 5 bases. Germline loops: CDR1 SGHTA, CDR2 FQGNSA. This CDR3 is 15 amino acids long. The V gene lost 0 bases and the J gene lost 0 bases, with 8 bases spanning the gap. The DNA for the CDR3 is TGTGCCAGCAGCTTAGCCGGCAGGGTGAACACTGAAGCTTTCTTT. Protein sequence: CASSLAGRVNTEAFF.